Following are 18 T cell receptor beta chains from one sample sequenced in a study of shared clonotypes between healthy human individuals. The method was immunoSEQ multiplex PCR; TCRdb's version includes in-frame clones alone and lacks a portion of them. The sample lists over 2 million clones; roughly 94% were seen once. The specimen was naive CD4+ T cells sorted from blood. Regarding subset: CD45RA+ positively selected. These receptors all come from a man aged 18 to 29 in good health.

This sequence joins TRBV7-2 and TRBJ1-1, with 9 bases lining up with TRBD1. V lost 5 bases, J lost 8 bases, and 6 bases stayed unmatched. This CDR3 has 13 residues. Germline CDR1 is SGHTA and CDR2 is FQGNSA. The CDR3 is CASSPGQGGEAFF. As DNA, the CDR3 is TGTGCCAGCAGCCCGGGACAGGGCGGGGAAGCTTTCTTT.

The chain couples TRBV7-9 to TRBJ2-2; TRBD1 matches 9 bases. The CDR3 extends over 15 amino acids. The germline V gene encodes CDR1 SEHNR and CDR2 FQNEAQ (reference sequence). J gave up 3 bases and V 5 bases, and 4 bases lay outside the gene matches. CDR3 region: CASSRGQGYTGELFF. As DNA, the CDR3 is TGTGCCAGCAGCAGGGGACAGGGCTACACCGGGGAGCTGTTTTTT.

The chain's CDR3 is CASSYSAGTYGNTIYF. DNA of the CDR3: TGTGCCAGCAGTTACTCGGCAGGGACCTATGGAAACACCATATATTTT. The chain couples TRBV6-6 to TRBJ1-3; tentatively, D is TRBD1 (5 bases). Germline CDR1 is MNHNY and CDR2 is SVGAGI (reference sequence). V was shortened by 0 bases and J by 3 bases, with 12 bases between the two germline ends. The length of the CDR3 is 16 residues.

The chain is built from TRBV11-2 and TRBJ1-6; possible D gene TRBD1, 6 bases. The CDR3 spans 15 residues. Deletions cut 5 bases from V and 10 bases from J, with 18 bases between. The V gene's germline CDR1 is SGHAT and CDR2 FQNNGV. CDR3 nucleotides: TGTGCCAGCAGCACAACGGGGGCGGCAGGATCACCCCTCCACTTT. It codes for CASSTTGAAGSPLHF.

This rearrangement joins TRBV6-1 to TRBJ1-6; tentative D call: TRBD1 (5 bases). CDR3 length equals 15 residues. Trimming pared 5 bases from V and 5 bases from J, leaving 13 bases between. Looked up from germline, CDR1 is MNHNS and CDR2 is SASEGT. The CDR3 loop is CASSSMTVDNSPLHF. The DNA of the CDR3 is TGTGCCAGCAGTAGCATGACAGTAGATAATTCACCCCTCCACTTT.

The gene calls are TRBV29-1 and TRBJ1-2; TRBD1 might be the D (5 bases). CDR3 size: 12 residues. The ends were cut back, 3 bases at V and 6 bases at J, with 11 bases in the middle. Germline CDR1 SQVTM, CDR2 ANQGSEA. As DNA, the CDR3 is TGCAGCGTTGATGGCAGGGTGGATGGCTACACCTTC. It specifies CSVDGRVDGYTF.

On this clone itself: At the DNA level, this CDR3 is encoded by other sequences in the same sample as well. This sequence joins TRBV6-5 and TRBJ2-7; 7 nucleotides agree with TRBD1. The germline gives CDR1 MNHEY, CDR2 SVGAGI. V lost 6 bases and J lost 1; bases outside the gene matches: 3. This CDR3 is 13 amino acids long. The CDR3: CASSRGQSYEQYF. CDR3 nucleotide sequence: TGTGCCAGCAGCCGGGGACAGTCCTACGAGCAGTACTTC.

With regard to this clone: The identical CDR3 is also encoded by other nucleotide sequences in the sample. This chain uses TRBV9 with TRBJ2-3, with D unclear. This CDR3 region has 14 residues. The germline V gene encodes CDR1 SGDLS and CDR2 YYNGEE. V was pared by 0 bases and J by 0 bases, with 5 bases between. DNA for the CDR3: TGTGCCAGCAGCGTAGGTATCAGCACAGATACGCAGTATTTT. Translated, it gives CASSVGISTDTQYF.

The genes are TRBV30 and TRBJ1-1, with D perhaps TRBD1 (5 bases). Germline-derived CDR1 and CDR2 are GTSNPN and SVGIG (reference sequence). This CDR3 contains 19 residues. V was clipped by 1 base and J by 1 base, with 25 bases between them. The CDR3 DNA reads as TGTGCCTGGAGTGCCTCGGGGTTTGGGGCGAGGGGTTCGAACACTGAAGCTTTCTTT. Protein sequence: CAWSASGFGARGSNTEAFF. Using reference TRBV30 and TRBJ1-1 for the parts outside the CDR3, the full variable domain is SQTIHQWPATLVQPVGSPLSLECTVEGTSNPNLYWYRQAAGRGLQLLFYSVGIGQISSEVPQNLSASRPQDRQFILSSKKLLLSDSGFYLCAWSASGFGARGSNTEAFFGQGTRLTVV.

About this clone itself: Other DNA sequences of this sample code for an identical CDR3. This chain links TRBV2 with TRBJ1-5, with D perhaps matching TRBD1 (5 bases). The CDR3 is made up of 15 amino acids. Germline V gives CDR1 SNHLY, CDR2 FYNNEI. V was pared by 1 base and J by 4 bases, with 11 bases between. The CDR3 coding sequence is TGTGCCAGCAGTGAAGGGGGCCGTAGTAATCAGCCCCAGCATTTT. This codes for CASSEGGRSNQPQHF.

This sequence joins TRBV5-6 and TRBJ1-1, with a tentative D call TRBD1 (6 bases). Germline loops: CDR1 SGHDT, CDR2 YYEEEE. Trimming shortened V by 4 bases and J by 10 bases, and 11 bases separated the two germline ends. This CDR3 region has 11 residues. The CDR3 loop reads CASSKGVGAFF. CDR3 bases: TGTGCCAGCAGCAAGGGGGTAGGAGCTTTCTTT.

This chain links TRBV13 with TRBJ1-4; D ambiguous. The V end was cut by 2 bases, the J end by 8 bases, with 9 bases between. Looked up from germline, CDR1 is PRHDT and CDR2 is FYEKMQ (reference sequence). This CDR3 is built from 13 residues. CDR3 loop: CASSLRVREKLFF. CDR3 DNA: TGTGCCAGCAGCTTACGAGTGCGGGAAAAACTGTTTTTT.

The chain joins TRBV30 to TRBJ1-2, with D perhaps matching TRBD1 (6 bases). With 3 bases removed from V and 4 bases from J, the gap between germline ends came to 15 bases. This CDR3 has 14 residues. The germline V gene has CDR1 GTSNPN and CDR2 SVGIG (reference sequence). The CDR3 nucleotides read TGTGCCTGGAGCGAGGACAGAGGAGGCTATGGCTACACCTTC. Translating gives CAWSEDRGGYGYTF. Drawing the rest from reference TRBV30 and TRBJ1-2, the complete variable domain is SQTIHQWPATLVQPVGSPLSLECTVEGTSNPNLYWYRQAAGRGLQLLFYSVGIGQISSEVPQNLSASRPQDRQFILSSKKLLLSDSGFYLCAWSEDRGGYGYTFGSGTRLTVV.

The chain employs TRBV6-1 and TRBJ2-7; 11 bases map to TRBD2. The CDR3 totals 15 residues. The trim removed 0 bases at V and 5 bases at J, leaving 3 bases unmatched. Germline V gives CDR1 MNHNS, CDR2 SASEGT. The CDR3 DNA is TGTGCCAGCAGTGAAGCGCTAGCGGGGGGCCACGAGCAGTACTTC. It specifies CASSEALAGGHEQYF.

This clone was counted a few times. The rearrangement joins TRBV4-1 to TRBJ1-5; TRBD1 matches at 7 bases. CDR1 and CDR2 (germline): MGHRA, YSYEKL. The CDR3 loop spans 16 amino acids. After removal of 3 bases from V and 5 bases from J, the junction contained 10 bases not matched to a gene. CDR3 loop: CASSQEPGQSYQPQHF. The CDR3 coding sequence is TGCGCCAGCAGCCAGGAACCGGGACAGTCGTATCAGCCCCAGCATTTT.

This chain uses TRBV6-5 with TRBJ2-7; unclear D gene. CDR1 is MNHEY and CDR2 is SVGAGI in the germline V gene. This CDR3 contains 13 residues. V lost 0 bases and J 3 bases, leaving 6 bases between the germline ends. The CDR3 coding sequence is TGTGCCAGCAGTTACTCCCATGGCTACGAGCAGTACTTC. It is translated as CASSYSHGYEQYF.

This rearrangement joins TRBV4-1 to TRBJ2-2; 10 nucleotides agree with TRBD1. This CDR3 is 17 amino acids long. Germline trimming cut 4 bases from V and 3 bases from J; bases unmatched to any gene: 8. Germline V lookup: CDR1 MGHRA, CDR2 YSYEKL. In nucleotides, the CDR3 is TGCGCCAGCAGCCCTCAGGGACAGGGGTTTGACACCGGGGAGCTGTTTTTT. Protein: CASSPQGQGFDTGELFF.

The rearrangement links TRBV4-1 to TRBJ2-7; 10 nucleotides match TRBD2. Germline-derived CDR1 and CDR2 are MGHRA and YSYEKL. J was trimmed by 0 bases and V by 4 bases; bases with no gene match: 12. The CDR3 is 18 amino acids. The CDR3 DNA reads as TGCGCCAGCAGCCGATCACCGCCGGGACTAGCGATCTCCTACGAGCAGTACTTC. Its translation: CASSRSPPGLAISYEQYF.